Listed below are T cell receptor beta chains from one sample, sequenced in a study of response to subunit inactivated influenza vaccine. From the RT-PCR reads, TCRdb called clonotypes with MiXCR, one entry per CDR3 protein. The sample has about 240,000 distinct CDR3 sequences, about 12% seen once. Sequences were derived from non-naive T cells sorted from PBMCs, sampled 14 to 15 days before vaccination. These TCRs come from a middle-aged man who received an inactivated influenza vaccine. CDR3s include the opening cysteine and the closing phenylalanine or tryptophan. The D gene is left open where the match is weak. Some rows have no size entry. The others give once, few or many, or a class for an expanded clone.

V gene	clone size	D gene	J gene	CDR3 protein	CDR3 DNA
TRBV24-1	many	TRBD1	TRBJ2-2	CATSNSWTGYTGELFF	TGTGCCACCAGTAATTCCTGGACAGGGTACACCGGGGAGCTGTTTTTT
TRBV20-1	-	TRBD1	TRBJ1-1	CSARGRGGSEAFF	TGCAGTGCTAGGGGCAGGGGGGGATCTGAAGCTTTCTTT
TRBV14	once	-	TRBJ2-5	CASSPRGRLADQETQYF	TGTGCCAGCAGCCCAAGGGGGAGGCTAGCGGACCAAGAGACCCAGTACTTC
TRBV10-3	many	-	TRBJ1-1	CAISDPTGPPEAFF	TGTGCCATCAGTGACCCGACAGGACCACCTGAAGCTTTCTTT
TRBV29-1	many	TRBD1	TRBJ2-2	CSVARGPGTGELFF	TGCAGCGTCGCGAGGGGGCCAGGCACCGGGGAGCTGTTTTTT
TRBV27	few	-	TRBJ1-6	CASSRSARGSYNSPLHF	TGTGCCAGCAGTCGGAGCGCGAGGGGCTCCTATAATTCACCCCTCCACTTT
TRBV28	few	TRBD1	TRBJ2-5	CASSLLVMGQGKETQYF	TGTGCCAGCAGTTTATTGGTCATGGGACAGGGAAAAGAGACCCAGTACTTC
TRBV5-6	-	TRBD1	TRBJ1-1	CASSLTGARYTEAFF	TGTGCCAGCAGCTTGACAGGGGCGCGATACACTGAAGCTTTCTTT
TRBV4-3	many	-	TRBJ1-4	CASSHLGAGENEKLFF	TGCGCCAGCAGCCACCTGGGAGCAGGGGAGAATGAAAAACTGTTTTTT
TRBV20-1	few	-	TRBJ2-3	CSAISGGIDTDTQYF	TGCAGTGCTATTTCCGGCGGGATAGACACAGATACGCAGTATTTT
TRBV20-1	-	-	TRBJ2-7	CSAPVGQTYEQYF	TGCAGTGCTCCCGTGGGGCAGACCTACGAGCAGTACTTC
TRBV18	-	-	TRBJ2-1	CASSQRPASSYNEQFF	TGTGCCAGCTCCCAACGACCCGCGAGCTCCTACAATGAGCAGTTCTTC
TRBV5-6	-	-	TRBJ1-1	CASSLTGQGTEAFF	TGTGCCAGCAGCTTAACAGGGCAGGGAACTGAAGCTTTCTTT
TRBV7-2	many	TRBD2	TRBJ2-7	CASSLGGTSGFYEQYF	TGTGCCAGCAGCTTGGGAGGTACTAGCGGTTTTTACGAGCAGTACTTC
TRBV6-1	few	TRBD1	TRBJ2-3	CASSPRQGAAFTQYF	TGTGCCAGCAGCCCTCGACAGGGGGCGGCCTTTACGCAGTATTTT
TRBV29-1	many	-	TRBJ2-7	CSVGQGYSYEQYF	TGCAGCGTTGGTCAGGGTTACTCCTACGAGCAGTACTTC
TRBV12-3/TRBV12-4	many	-	TRBJ1-2	CASSPIGRSGYTF	TGTGCCAGCAGCCCCATTGGGCGATCCGGCTACACCTTC
TRBV29-1	few	TRBD1	TRBJ2-6	CSVLQTGGSGANVLTF	TGCAGCGTTCTTCAGACAGGGGGCTCCGGGGCCAACGTCCTGACTTTC
TRBV7-2	few	-	TRBJ2-7	CASSFSGTSYEQYF	TGTGCCAGCAGCTTCTCCGGGACATCTTACGAGCAGTACTTC
TRBV11-2	-	-	TRBJ1-1	CASSLEVWALNTEAFF	TGTGCCAGCAGTTTGGAGGTCTGGGCACTCAACACTGAAGCTTTCTTT
TRBV20-1	few	-	TRBJ1-3	CSAFPPGRGNTIYF	TGCAGTGCTTTCCCCCCGGGACGGGGAAACACCATATATTTT
TRBV15	many	TRBD1	TRBJ2-7	CATSRYRDRGYEQYF	TGTGCCACCAGCAGGTACCGGGACAGGGGCTACGAGCAGTACTTC
TRBV12-3/TRBV12-4	-	-	TRBJ1-6	CASSFGPSSLHF	TGTGCCAGCAGTTTTGGGCCGAGCTCTCTCCACTTT